The 28 T cell receptor beta chains given below trace back to one sample, sequenced in a study of lymphopenia after photon versus proton radiotherapy (dated by TCRdb to between 2019 and 2020). Library preparation was by the immunoSEQ multiplex PCR assay. TCRdb provides this immuneACCESS table in a form limited to in-frame rearrangements. Some clones are lacking; in checked studies, under half of them reflect an unresolved V gene, and why the rest are absent is not known. The sample table shows under 35,000 clones, and about 91% are seen once. More than 6.5% of the sample is held by the ten biggest clonotypes. Material: peripheral blood, obtained from a patient treated with proton-based radiotherapy. The receptors stem from a woman in her 70s with pancreatic cancer. Some clones in this sample may be carry-over from other donors' samples.

The chain recombines TRBV18 with TRBJ2-1, with 9 bases matching TRBD1. J was trimmed by 8 bases and V by 4 bases; bases with no gene match: 12. Germline loops: CDR1 KGHSH, CDR2 LQKENI. This CDR3 is 16 amino acids long. Here the CDR3 reads CASSLLKGTGRDEQFF. The CDR3 DNA reads as TGTGCCAGCTCACTACTAAAAGGGACAGGGCGGGATGAGCAGTTCTTC. Drawing the rest from reference TRBV18 and TRBJ2-1, the complete variable domain is NAGVMQNPRHLVRRRGQEARLRCSPMKGHSHVYWYRQLPEEGLKFMVYLQKENIIDESGMPKERFSAEFPKEGPSILRIQQVVRGDSAAYFCASSLLKGTGRDEQFFGPGTRLTVL.

The chain has TRBV5-1 and TRBJ2-7; 8 nucleotides agree with TRBD1. This CDR3 region has 15 residues. The germline V gene encodes CDR1 SGHRS and CDR2 YFSETQ. With V trimmed by 4 bases and J by 1 base, 7 bases remained unmatched. CDR3 coding DNA: TGCGCCAGCAGCCCCCAGGGACAGGCGTCCTACGAGCAGTACTTC. Amino acids: CASSPQGQASYEQYF.

The chain carries TRBV12-5 and TRBJ2-3; possibly TRBD1 for D (5 bases). Germline assignment: CDR1 LGHNT and CDR2 FRNRAP. The CDR3 has 14 residues. V shed 6 bases and J shed 2 bases, with 12 bases lying between them. The CDR3 nucleotides are TGTGCTAGTGGCCAGGGAATGGACACAGATACGCAGTATTTT. It codes for CASGQGMDTDTQYF.

The rearrangement uses TRBV5-1 and TRBJ1-6; D might be TRBD1 (5 bases). Between the trimmed V and J ends, which lost 0 bases and 6 bases, there was a span of 7 bases. Per germline, CDR1 SGHRS and CDR2 YFSETQ. This CDR3 comprises 14 residues. The CDR3 nucleotides read TGCGCCAGCAGCTTGGGGAGGGGTAATTCACCCCTCCACTTT. Its protein is CASSLGRGNSPLHF. The whole variable domain, remainder taken from reference TRBV5-1 and TRBJ1-6, is KAGVTQTPRYLIKTRGQQVTLSCSPISGHRSVSWYQQTPGQGLQFLFEYFSETQRNKGNFPGRFSGRQFSNSRSEMNVSTLELGDSALYLCASSLGRGNSPLHFGNGTRLTVT.

This clone was picked up a small number of times. This chain links TRBV27 with TRBJ1-5; no definite D call. CDR3 length: 15 amino acids. The germline gives CDR1 MNHEY, CDR2 SMNVEV (reference sequence). The V end lost 6 bases, the J end lost 0 bases, and 12 bases lay between the germline ends. CDR3 nucleotides: TGTGCCAGCAGCCAAAATAGTTTTAGCAATCAGCCCCAGCATTTT. Encoded protein: CASSQNSFSNQPQHF.

As regards this clone: At one end the junction does not follow the germline gene, possibly because of a read error. V is TRBV7-7 and J is TRBJ2-5; D may be TRBD1 or TRBD2 (5 bases each). CDR1 is SSHAT, CDR2 FNYEAQ, per germline (reference sequence). This CDR3 comprises 15 residues. DNA of the CDR3: TGTGCTAGCAGCTTAGCCGGGGCGGTGGGGGAGACCCAGTACTTC. Protein: CASSLAGAVGETQYF.

The chain uses TRBV27 and TRBJ2-7; 7 nucleotides align to TRBD1. The CDR3 spans 13 residues. With V trimmed by 5 bases and J by 11 bases, 12 bases remained unmatched. From germline, CDR1 is MNHEY and CDR2 SMNVEV (reference sequence). In DNA form, the CDR3 reads TGTGCCAGCAGTGCCGCAACACAGGGGAAGGAGTACTTC. Residues: CASSAATQGKEYF.

The chain joins TRBV7-9 to TRBJ2-7; D tentatively fits TRBD1 or TRBD2 (6 bases each). The CDR3 runs 16 residues. Germline CDR1 SEHNR, CDR2 FQNEAQ (reference sequence). V was pared by 1 base and J by 0 bases, with 13 bases between. CDR3 coding DNA: TGTGCCAGCAGCTTAGGCGGGACACCCTACTCCTACGAGCAGTACTTC. Encoded protein: CASSLGGTPYSYEQYF.

The chain has TRBV7-9 and TRBJ2-1; TRBD1 is a possible D gene (6 bases). The V and J ends lost 2 bases and 4 bases respectively, with 12 bases between them. This CDR3 comprises 15 residues. Germline lookup yields CDR1 SEHNR and CDR2 FQNEAQ (reference sequence). As DNA, the CDR3 is TGTGCCAGCAGCTTATCTTCAGGGGCGTACAATGAGCAGTTCTTC. Translation: CASSLSSGAYNEQFF.

V is TRBV11-2 and J is TRBJ1-3; D possibly corresponds to TRBD1 (5 bases). Germline-derived CDR1 and CDR2 are SGHAT and FQNNGV. Trimming removed 5 bases at V and 4 bases at J, with 15 bases between. This CDR3 region has 15 residues. The CDR3 loop reads CASSPGLGAGNTIYF. The CDR3 nucleotides are TGTGCCAGCAGCCCGGGACTCGGGGCGGGAAACACCATATATTTT.

CDR3 bases: TGTGCCAGTAGTATAGGCCCCACCGCGGGTGACCTTAGCAATCAGCCCCAGCATTTT. It encodes CASSIGPTAGDLSNQPQHF. The rearrangement links TRBV19 to TRBJ1-5; D unresolved. From germline, CDR1 is LNHDA and CDR2 SQIVND (reference sequence). CDR3 size: 19 residues. Trimming took off 1 base at V and 0 bases at J, with 19 bases between the two ends. Filled out from reference TRBV19 and TRBJ1-5, the complete variable domain reads DGGITQSPKYLFRKEGQNVTLSCEQNLNHDAMYWYRQDPGQGLRLIYYSQIVNDFQKGDIAEGYSVSREKKESFPLTVTSAQKNPTAFYLCASSIGPTAGDLSNQPQHFGDGTRLSIL.

The J gene is TRBJ2-7, the V gene TRBV29-1, with TRBD2 identical over 11 bases. The CDR3 totals 15 residues. J lost 5 bases, V lost 7 bases, and 13 bases had no gene match. Germline V gene lookup returns CDR1 SQVTM and CDR2 ANQGSEA. The DNA of the CDR3 is TGCAGCGCAATACACGGGACTAGCGGACCTGACGAGCAGTACTTC. The encoded protein is CSAIHGTSGPDEQYF.

The chain couples TRBV5-1 to TRBJ2-7; 7 nucleotides agree with TRBD1. Trimming at V came to 3 bases and at J to 0 bases, leaving 3 bases not matched to a gene. Germline CDR1 reads SGHRS; CDR2 reads YFSETQ. This CDR3 contains 14 residues. The chain's CDR3 is CASSSTGISYEQYF. The CDR3 bases are TGCGCCAGCAGCTCGACAGGGATCTCCTACGAGCAGTACTTC.

The V call is TRBV29-1, the J call TRBJ2-5; a weak D match, TRBD2 (5 bases). The CDR3 spans 13 residues. The germline CDR1 and CDR2 sequences are SQVTM and ANQGSEA. Trimming removed 4 bases at V and 1 base at J, with 10 bases between. CDR3 region: CSVAGSPQETQYF. CDR3 in DNA: TGCAGCGTTGCGGGAAGTCCCCAAGAGACCCAGTACTTC. Looking up the rest from reference TRBV29-1 and TRBJ2-5 gives the full variable domain: SAVISQKPSRDICQRGTSLTIQCQVDSQVTMMFWYRQQPGQSLTLIATANQGSEATYESGFVIDKFPISRPNLTFSTLTVSNMSPEDSSIYLCSVAGSPQETQYFGPGTRLLVL.

CDR3 residues: CASSLAGGTGNVKLFF. DNA for the CDR3: TGTGCCAGCAGCTTAGCCGGCGGGACAGGGAACGTAAAACTGTTTTTT. The gene calls are TRBV7-8 and TRBJ1-4, with 9 bases matching TRBD1. V was clipped by 0 bases and J by 10 bases; unmatched bases: 9. CDR3 length: 16 residues. The germline gives CDR1 SGHVS, CDR2 FQNEAQ.

The rearrangement links TRBV7-3 to TRBJ2-5; D might be TRBD2 (6 bases). The CDR3 is 13 residues long. Looked up from germline, CDR1 is SGHTA and CDR2 is FQGTGA. V lost 5 bases and J 4 bases, leaving 11 bases between the germline ends. As DNA, the CDR3 is TGTGCCAGCAGCACCTGGAGGGGAGAGACCCAGTACTTC. Protein sequence: CASSTWRGETQYF.

The V gene is TRBV5-1, the J gene TRBJ2-7, with 9 nucleotides matching TRBD1. The germline gives CDR1 SGHRS, CDR2 YFSETQ. The CDR3 covers 15 residues. V lost 0 bases and J lost 3; bases outside the gene matches: 4. This chain's CDR3 is CASSLAGTGHYEQYF. The DNA for the CDR3 is TGCGCCAGCAGCTTGGCCGGGACAGGGCACTACGAGCAGTACTTC.

The rearrangement uses TRBV23-1 and TRBJ2-2; 8 nucleotides match TRBD2. TRBV23-1 is given ORF status, its function remaining uncertain. The CDR3 totals 18 residues. The junction had 9 bases not matched to a gene; V was cut back by 0 bases and J by 3 bases. This CDR3 is CASSQSYSGSSYTGELFF. The DNA for the CDR3 is TGCGCCAGCAGTCAATCGTACAGCGGGAGTTCCTACACCGGGGAGCTGTTTTTT.

This clone was counted once. V gene TRBV4-2 combines with J gene TRBJ2-1; TRBD2 matches 9 bases. J gave up 4 bases and V 4 bases, and 8 bases lay outside the gene matches. CDR3 length: 16 amino acids. In germline, CDR1 is LGHNA, CDR2 YNFKEQ. The CDR3 coding sequence is TGTGCCAGCAGCCTAAACCTAGCGGGGTTATACAATGAGCAGTTCTTC. This encodes CASSLNLAGLYNEQFF.

The chain recombines TRBV11-2 with TRBJ2-7; 8 nucleotides agree with TRBD1. J was trimmed by 0 bases and V by 5 bases; bases with no gene match: 9. This CDR3 has 16 residues. The germline gives CDR1 SGHAT, CDR2 FQNNGV. CDR3 protein: CASSPEQGELSYEQYF. The CDR3 DNA sequence: TGTGCCAGCAGCCCGGAACAGGGGGAGCTCTCCTACGAGCAGTACTTC.

In DNA, the CDR3 is TGTGCCAGCAGCTTGGCATCTTGGGGGGACGAGCAGTACTTC. It is translated as CASSLASWGDEQYF. The rearrangement joins TRBV7-8 to TRBJ2-5, with D perhaps matching TRBD2 (6 bases). The DNA end is more similar to TRBJ2-7, so the J call may be wrong. Germline assignment: CDR1 SGHVS and CDR2 FQNEAQ. CDR3 length: 14 residues.

The rearrangement uses TRBV14 and TRBJ1-4; D possibly corresponds to TRBD1 (6 bases). Trimming removed 1 base from V and 0 bases from J, with 6 bases in between. In germline, CDR1 is SGHDN, CDR2 FVKESK. This CDR3 contains 15 residues. The CDR3 sequence: CASSQGTATNEKLFF. The CDR3 DNA reads TGTGCCAGCAGCCAAGGGACAGCAACTAATGAAAAACTGTTTTTT.

The count of this clone is one. The genes are TRBV6-5 and TRBJ1-4; D unclear. Trimming took 3 bases from V and 5 from J, leaving 7 bases between them. The CDR3 is 13 residues long. Germline CDR1 reads MNHEY; CDR2 reads SVGAGI. In DNA form, the CDR3 reads TGTGCCAGCAGTTATAAGTGGAATGAAAAACTGTTTTTT. Translating it yields CASSYKWNEKLFF.

The rearrangement uses TRBV11-2 and TRBJ1-1; TRBD1 agrees at 10 bases. CDR1 and CDR2 (germline): SGHAT, FQNNGV. The CDR3 loop spans 13 amino acids. Trimming at V came to 6 bases and at J to 5 bases, leaving 3 bases not matched to a gene. The DNA of the CDR3 is TGTGCCAGCAGGAGACAGGGGGCAACTGAAGCTTTCTTT. It yields the protein CASRRQGATEAFF.

The chain uses TRBV9 and TRBJ2-7, with D possibly TRBD2 on 6 matching bases. This CDR3 spans 15 amino acids. Trimming stripped 2 bases from V and 3 bases from J, with 15 bases between. Looked up from germline, CDR1 is SGDLS and CDR2 is YYNGEE. CDR3 nucleotides: TGTGCCAGCAGCGTGTCTGCGGGACCTCTCTACGAGCAGTACTTC. Translated: CASSVSAGPLYEQYF.

V and J are TRBV7-9 and TRBJ1-6; unclear D gene. This CDR3 region has 14 residues. V was pared by 8 bases and J by 1 base, with 9 bases between. Germline lookup yields CDR1 SEHNR and CDR2 FQNEAQ (reference sequence). The chain's CDR3 is CASGSESYNSPLHF. The DNA of the CDR3 is TGTGCCAGCGGGTCTGAGTCCTATAATTCACCCCTCCACTTT. Supplemented by reference TRBV7-9 and TRBJ1-6, the full variable domain reads DTGVSQNPRHKITKRGQNVTFRCDPISEHNRLYWYRQTLGQGPEFLTYFQNEAQLEKSRLLSDRFSAERPKGSFSTLEIQRTEQGDSAMYLCASGSESYNSPLHFGNGTRLTVT.

The J gene is TRBJ2-1, the V gene TRBV30; 10 nucleotides line up with TRBD2. There are 17 residues in the CDR3. The V gene's germline CDR1 is GTSNPN and CDR2 SVGIG (reference sequence). The J segment lost 7 bases and the V segment lost 4 bases, leaving 16 bases of the junction unmatched. CDR3 coding DNA: TGTGCCTGGACCCTCCCGTGGGCTAGCGGGAGAGGGAATGAGCAGTTCTTC. It yields the protein CAWTLPWASGRGNEQFF.

The chain is built from TRBV27 and TRBJ1-6, with D possibly matching TRBD1 (5 bases). The V gene's germline CDR1 is MNHEY and CDR2 SMNVEV (reference sequence). Trimming cost V 4 bases and J 7 bases, with 17 bases left between them. This CDR3 is 16 amino acids long. The CDR3 sequence: CASSSPTTRQNSPLHF. In nucleotides, the CDR3 is TGTGCCAGCAGTTCCCCGACGACTAGACAGAATTCACCCCTCCACTTT.